This T cell receptor beta chain was recorded in a study of blood T cell repertoires in COVID-19. TCRdb keeps only in-frame clones here, not all; method: immunoSEQ multiplex PCR. The data hold about 160,000 clones, with approximately 86% observed a single time. Trimming left V 6 bases short and J 8 bases short, with 16 bases between. In germline, CDR1 is MNHEY, CDR2 SMNVEV (reference sequence). The CDR3 totals 14 residues. The chain links TRBV27 to TRBJ1-4; TRBD1 is a possible D gene (5 bases). The source of this sequence is a woman older than 75 with active or convalescent COVID-19. Sequenced sample: peripheral blood. This CDR3 reads CASSTGASEEKLFF. As DNA, the CDR3 is TGTGCCAGCAGCACAGGTGCTTCGGAGGAAAAACTGTTTTTT.